This TCR beta chain was documented in a study of cytomegalovirus exposure and HLA in healthy donors. General observations from the study: Across HLA loci, a later analysis found differing TCR association rates, with DRB1 most and HLA-C fewest.

Nominal health characterized the donors when sampled, though unrecorded immune exposures were likely. The PCR ran on 60 Vbeta and 13 Jbeta primers. Measured with immunoSEQ multiplex PCR; TCRdb has only the in-frame clones, and not every one. The sample lists 170,000 or so clones; 80% were seen once. A remark on this clone: What it binds is not known.

CDR3 length: 18 residues. Germline V gene lookup returns CDR1 MNHEY and CDR2 SMNVEV (reference sequence). The ends lost 3 bases at V and 4 bases at J; junction bases unmatched: 7. Input material: PBMCs. This receptor was identified in a boy aged 5-17 years in good health and CMV-seronegative. The gene calls are TRBV27 and TRBJ2-6, with TRBD1 matching over 12 bases. The CDR3 DNA sequence: TGTGCCAGCAGTTTGGGACAGGGGGCAGCGTGGGGGGCCAACGTCCTGACTTTC. The encoded protein is CASSLGQGAAWGANVLTF.